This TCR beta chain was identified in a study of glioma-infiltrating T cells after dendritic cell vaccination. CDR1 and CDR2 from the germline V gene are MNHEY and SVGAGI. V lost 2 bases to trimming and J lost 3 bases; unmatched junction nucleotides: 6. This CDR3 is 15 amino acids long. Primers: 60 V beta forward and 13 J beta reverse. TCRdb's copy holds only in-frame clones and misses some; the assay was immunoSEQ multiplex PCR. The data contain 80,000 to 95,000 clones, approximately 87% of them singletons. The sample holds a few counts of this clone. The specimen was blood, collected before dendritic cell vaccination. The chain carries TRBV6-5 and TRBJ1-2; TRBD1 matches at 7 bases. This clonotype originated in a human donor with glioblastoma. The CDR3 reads CASSYEQGKHYGYTF. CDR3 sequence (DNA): TGTGCCAGCAGTTACGAACAGGGGAAGCACTATGGCTACACCTTC.